This paragraph covers one TCR beta chain sequence. This receptor's antigen is unknown. No qualities accompany the bases; no much larger clone lies one base away. The CDR3 spans 12 residues, from the cysteine through the phenylalanine. The kept DNA is CDR3 alone, 36 bases in frame from the first base. V and J are truncated by 2 bases and 8 bases respectively, leaving an intervening sequence of 7 bases. The data belong to a study of blood T cells in healthy people across ages (dated by TCRdb to about 2015). Some background on the complete study: In model experiments, template switching captured roughly one uniquely barcoded TCR beta cDNA molecule for every two T cells. The study measured age-related changes in TCR beta repertoire diversity using deep sequencing normalized with unique cDNA molecular identifiers. Four age groups were formed from the donors: young (average roughly 15 years), middle-aged (approximately 40), aged (approximately 60) and long-lived (about 80). Two additional independent replicas of 1 million unique cDNA reads from the same blood draw were analyzed for two donors (one aged 18 to 29 and one aged 80 or older).

Libraries were built with 5' RACE. Sequencing took place on an Illumina HiSeq 2500. A second roughly 6 to 12 cycle PCR used a sample-barcoded 5' primer and a J-beta primer mix. A unique molecular identifier was introduced onto each TCR beta cDNA molecule by a template-switch 5' adaptor carrying 12 random nucleotides. Each sample yielded at least 2.5 million CDR3-containing paired-end reads. All of the RNA was converted into first-strand cDNA using the Mint cDNA synthesis kit, with a TRBC-specific oligonucleotide serving as the primer. Following uracil-DNA glycosylase treatment, all cDNA underwent a first 18-cycle PCR with the universal primers M1SS and BC2_uni_R. The original methods were these. For normalization, 1 million high-quality reads, each with a distinct molecular identifier, were randomly selected from each sample. Instead of being binned into consensus sequences, reads that shared molecular identifiers were thrown out. MiTCR, set to a Q25 quality threshold and the strictest error-elimination algorithm, was used for CDR3 identification, clonotype clustering and error correction. A nonparametric unseen species model using Euler transformation provided a lower-bound estimate of total TCR beta diversity. TCRdb took the public reads, trimmed them with fastp at Q25, ran MiXCR for clone calling and kept in-frame beta chains. For every CDR3 protein sequence, its rows merge into one entry that carries the most common genes and DNA. TCRdb's processing, not the authors' own work, is the source of the V and J calls. For this sample there are about 800,000 distinct CDR3 sequences; about 25% appear just once. The ten most abundant clones make up under 4% of the sample.

The donors were a few dozen Caucasian individuals from Russia, aged 6 to 90 years, who were systemically healthy. Each donor gave approximately 9.3 milliliters of peripheral blood, collected into EDTA-treated Vacutainer tubes. PBMCs were isolated by Ficoll-Paque density-gradient centrifugation, with at least 6 million obtained per sample. Total RNA was extracted from PBMCs with Trizol reagent, with at least 6 micrograms obtained per sample. For every donor, flow cytometry on a PBMC aliquot measured the percentage of naive CD45RAhigh/CD27high T cells. The paper as a whole reports these results and caveats: The long-lived group showed more naive CD4+ T cells, fewer expanded clones and increased TCR diversity than the aged group, suggesting age selection. Conclusive comparison of naive and antigen-experienced compartments was prevented by the profiling of bulk unsorted PBMCs. Observed TCR beta diversity per million T cells fell roughly linearly with age, and a significant reduction was already apparent by age around 40. Because the CMV infection status of the donors was unknown, age-related changes in expanded clonotypes may potentially have been confounded. Observed TCR beta diversity correlated strongly with the percentage of naive T cells measured by flow cytometry. Total diversity estimates from one million sequenced T cells were considered lower bounds and underestimates.

This sample was shared with a second study, whose subject was T cells of mothers and their children. As that second paper reports: Nine systemically healthy Caucasian individuals, comprising three mothers and their six children, were included as donors. cDNA synthesis used all of the extracted RNA, with 1.5 ug of RNA in each 15 ul reaction. In the second PCR, sample barcodes and 2-4 random nucleotides were introduced via the M1S primer. Over 8 million TCR beta CDR3 reads were obtained for each mother, and 3 million to 3.5 million reads were obtained for each child. Thymic selection similarly shapes TCR recombination output in related and unrelated pairs, with minor effect from inherited differences. Normalized repertoire overlap was always found to be slightly, but never significantly, higher in related mother-child pairs than in unrelated mother-child pairs. No persistent microchimeric T cell clones were detected, at a sensitivity of 90 to 100 clones per million clonotypes. Deep NGS was used in the study to compare the TCR beta repertoires of mothers and children and to look for features that separate related mother-child pairs from unrelated individuals. The mean age was about 38 +/- 4 years for the mothers and around 11 +/- 4 years for the children. After adapter ligation was performed with NEBNext reagents, the libraries were sequenced on an Illumina HiSeq 2000 with 100+100 nt paired-end reads. To prevent cross-contamination, the mother and child libraries were prepared a month apart and were sequenced in separate runs. For each donor, somewhere between about 450,000 and 2,200,000 distinct TCR beta clonotypes were identified. Naive TCR beta clonotypes were estimated from low-frequency clonotypes matched to each donor's FACS-determined naive share, without sorting.

The chain is encoded by TRBV12-3 or TRBV12-4 joined to TRBJ2-1; there is no confident call for the D gene. The receptor was isolated from a boy aged 5 to 17 in good health. Input material: blood. The sequenced DNA: TGTGCCAGCAGTTTATTGGGCGATGAGCAGTTCTTC. Translation gives CASSLLGDEQFF.